The 27 T cell receptor beta chains reported below all come from one sample, sequenced in a study of T cell responses to AZD1222 COVID-19 vaccine. TCRdb keeps only in-frame clones here, not all; method: immunoSEQ multiplex PCR. The sample shows about 120,000 clones, roughly 87% of them seen only once. This specimen consisted of peripheral blood, obtained 28 days after the second AZD1222 dose. The origin of the receptors is an adult who received the AZD1222 COVID-19 vaccine.

V is TRBV10-3 and J is TRBJ1-1; D is ambiguous. Trimming removed 10 bases at V and 4 bases at J, with 13 bases between. Per the germline V gene, CDR1 is ENHRY and CDR2 is SYGVKD. The CDR3 runs 12 residues. The CDR3 DNA reads as TGTGCCACCAATGTTGAGGGCACTGAAGCTTTCTTT. As protein: CATNVEGTEAFF.

V and J are TRBV9 and TRBJ1-3, with D unresolved. Germline V lookup: CDR1 SGDLS, CDR2 YYNGEE. The germline V and J ends were trimmed by 0 bases and 0 bases, with 13 bases remaining between them. This CDR3 has 17 amino acids. CDR3 amino acids: CASSVGAGQTSGNTIYF. The CDR3, as DNA: TGTGCCAGCAGCGTAGGGGCAGGCCAAACCTCTGGAAACACCATATATTTT.

The J gene is TRBJ2-1, the V gene TRBV12-3 or TRBV12-4; no definite D call. V was cut by 6 bases and J by 11 bases, with 11 bases left in between. The CDR3 consists of 11 residues. CDR3 DNA: TGTGCCAGCAGGATGGACGGTAAGCAGTTCTTC. The encoded protein is CASRMDGKQFF.

The V and J genes are TRBV12-3 or TRBV12-4 and TRBJ2-7; D gene unclear. The CDR3 runs 9 residues. Trimming took 7 bases from V and 12 from J, leaving 10 bases between them. CDR3 protein: CASNPRRYF. The CDR3 nucleotides read TGTGCCAGCAACCCTCGTCGGTACTTC.

This clone was recorded once. The V call is TRBV18, the J call TRBJ1-2; no clear D. Deletions cut 3 bases from V and 1 base from J, with 9 bases between. The CDR3 is 14 amino acids. The germline CDR1 and CDR2 sequences are KGHSH and LQKENI. CDR3 amino acids: CASSPPDRNYGYTF. Here the CDR3 DNA reads TGTGCCAGCTCACCCCCCGACCGTAACTATGGCTACACCTTC.

Only one count was recorded for this clone. The chain uses TRBV11-3 and TRBJ2-7; TRBD1 is a possible D gene (6 bases). The CDR3 extends over 14 amino acids. The V end was cut by 1 base, the J end by 3 bases, with 10 bases between. Germline loops: CDR1 SGHNT, CDR2 YENEEA. The CDR3 is CASSLGAGVYEQYF. The CDR3 region has the DNA TGTGCCAGCAGCTTAGGCGCAGGGGTCTACGAGCAGTACTTC.

The chain combines TRBV13 with TRBJ2-1, with 9 bases aligning to TRBD2. The CDR3 is 16 amino acids. Germline V gives CDR1 PRHDT, CDR2 FYEKMQ (reference sequence). The ends lost 5 bases at V and 6 bases at J; junction bases unmatched: 11. The CDR3 sequence is CASSNRGTSNVNEQFF. The CDR3 coding sequence is TGTGCCAGCAGCAACCGCGGGACTAGCAATGTCAATGAGCAGTTCTTC.

The V call is TRBV9, the J call TRBJ2-7, with D hard to call. V was pared by 0 bases and J by 7 bases, with 14 bases between. From germline, CDR1 is SGDLS and CDR2 YYNGEE. This CDR3 is built from 14 residues. CDR3 loop: CASSVVAEFGEQYF. The CDR3 nucleotides read TGTGCCAGCAGCGTAGTTGCGGAGTTTGGGGAGCAGTACTTC.

The rearrangement joins TRBV6-4 to TRBJ1-5; tentatively, D is TRBD1 (5 bases). This CDR3 region has 16 residues. CDR1 and CDR2 (germline): MRHNA, SNTAGT. The V and J ends lost 0 bases and 0 bases respectively, with 9 bases between them. The CDR3 region has the DNA TGTGCCAGCAGTGACTCGGGGCGGTATAGCAATCAGCCCCAGCATTTT. The encoded protein is CASSDSGRYSNQPQHF.

The rearrangement uses TRBV14 and TRBJ1-2, with 9 bases matching TRBD1. CDR3 length: 15 residues. The germline gives CDR1 SGHDN, CDR2 FVKESK. The ends lost 3 bases at V and 8 bases at J; junction bases unmatched: 10. The CDR3 bases are TGTGCCAGCAGCCATACTGGGACAGGGTTTAGAGGCTACACCTTC. Its translation is CASSHTGTGFRGYTF.

The V and J genes are TRBV5-1 and TRBJ2-2; TRBD2 matches at 8 bases. The junction had 5 bases not matched to a gene; V was cut back by 0 bases and J by 7 bases. Germline assignment: CDR1 SGHRS and CDR2 YFSETQ. The CDR3 is 15 residues long. The CDR3 protein is CASSLVRTSGGELFF. Written as DNA, the CDR3 is TGCGCCAGCAGCTTGGTCAGAACTAGCGGCGGGGAGCTGTTTTTT.

The V and J genes are TRBV20-1 and TRBJ1-1, with unresolved D. Between the trimmed V and J ends, which lost 2 bases and 0 bases, there was a span of 1 base. The germline V gene encodes CDR1 DFQATT and CDR2 SNEGSKA (reference sequence). The CDR3 spans 11 residues. CDR3 loop: CSARLNTEAFF. The CDR3 DNA reads TGCAGTGCTAGATTGAACACTGAAGCTTTCTTT.

In this sample, this clone turned up once. CDR3 in amino acids: CASSSNGRPNTGELFF. The CDR3 DNA sequence: TGTGCCAGCAGCTCTAACGGACGTCCGAACACCGGGGAGCTGTTTTTT. The chain recombines TRBV5-5 with TRBJ2-2; no clear D gene. Germline CDR1 and CDR2: SGHKS and YYEKEE (reference sequence). V lost 3 bases and J 0 bases, leaving 12 bases between the germline ends. The CDR3 length is 16 residues. Variable domain in full (rest from reference TRBV5-5 and TRBJ2-2): DAGVTQSPTHLIKTRGQQVTLRCSPISGHKSVSWYQQVLGQGPQFIFQYYEKEERGRGNFPDRFSARQFPNYSSELNVNALLLGDSALYLCASSSNGRPNTGELFFGEGSRLTVL.

This clone showed up just a few times. This chain uses TRBV2 with TRBJ1-3, with a tentative D call TRBD1 (6 bases). Looked up from germline, CDR1 is SNHLY and CDR2 is FYNNEI. V lost 1 base, J lost 0 bases, and 25 bases lay in between. The CDR3 is 21 residues long. The CDR3 is CASSEGRTAGTLYFSGNTIYF. For the CDR3, the DNA is TGTGCCAGCAGTGAAGGGAGAACAGCCGGGACACTCTATTTCTCTGGAAACACCATATATTTT.

This clone was seen once. The rearrangement links TRBV5-1 to TRBJ2-7; the match to TRBD2 covers 11 bases. The CDR3 is 16 residues long. Germline CDR1 and CDR2: SGHRS and YFSETQ. V shed 3 bases, J shed 2 bases, and the junction held 7 bases outside the gene matches. CDR3 in DNA: TGCGCCAGCAGCTCTAGCGGGGGGCTTTCTACCTACGAGCAGTACTTC. It encodes CASSSSGGLSTYEQYF.

The chain has TRBV5-1 and TRBJ1-6; D call uncertain. Trimming took off 0 bases at V and 0 bases at J, with 7 bases between the two ends. The CDR3 runs 16 residues. Per germline, CDR1 SGHRS and CDR2 YFSETQ. The CDR3 protein is CASSLVGFSYNSPLHF. CDR3 coding DNA: TGCGCCAGCAGCTTGGTTGGGTTCTCCTATAATTCACCCCTCCACTTT.

The chain is built from TRBV27 and TRBJ1-2; possible D gene TRBD1, 5 bases. The germline gives CDR1 MNHEY, CDR2 SMNVEV (reference sequence). Trimming stripped 6 bases from V and 1 base from J, with 15 bases between. CDR3 length equals 15 residues. The DNA for the CDR3 is TGTGCCAGCAGCCCTGGGACCGACTATAACTATGGCTACACCTTC. It translates to CASSPGTDYNYGYTF.

The chain links TRBV28 to TRBJ1-4; 11 bases line up with TRBD1. Germline loops: CDR1 MDHEN, CDR2 SYDVKM. The CDR3 length is 14 residues. V gave up 8 bases and J gave up 6 bases; unmatched junction bases: 5. The CDR3, as DNA: TGTGCCAGCTTGGACAGGGGGCGTGATGAAAAACTGTTTTTT. Its translation: CASLDRGRDEKLFF.

The gene calls are TRBV30 and TRBJ1-2; no clear D gene. Trimming stripped 0 bases from V and 5 bases from J, with 13 bases between. This CDR3 has 14 residues. Germline V gene sequence: CDR1 GTSNPN, CDR2 SVGIG (reference sequence). The CDR3 spells CAWSVQVDTYGYTF. The CDR3 bases are TGTGCCTGGAGTGTCCAGGTGGATACGTATGGCTACACCTTC. The variable domain in full, with the rest retrieved from reference TRBV30 and TRBJ1-2, is SQTIHQWPATLVQPVGSPLSLECTVEGTSNPNLYWYRQAAGRGLQLLFYSVGIGQISSEVPQNLSASRPQDRQFILSSKKLLLSDSGFYLCAWSVQVDTYGYTFGSGTRLTVV.

This rearrangement joins TRBV5-5 to TRBJ1-5, with TRBD1 as a possible D gene (5 bases). V was clipped by 1 base and J by 3 bases, with 14 bases between them. In germline, CDR1 is SGHKS, CDR2 YYEKEE (reference sequence). This CDR3 is built from 16 residues. CDR3 nucleotide sequence: TGTGCCAGCAGCTTGAGCCCGCCAGGGATCAATCAGCCCCAGCATTTT. It codes for CASSLSPPGINQPQHF.

This chain connects TRBV7-8 to TRBJ2-1, with 7 bases aligning to TRBD1. The CDR3 contains 16 residues. V trimming: 5 bases; J trimming: 3 bases; junction bases outside the gene matches: 10. The germline V gene has CDR1 SGHVS and CDR2 FQNEAQ. The CDR3: CASSLWTGIIYNEQFF. The CDR3 DNA follows: TGTGCCAGCAGCCTGTGGACAGGAATAATCTACAATGAGCAGTTCTTC.

The chain links TRBV19 to TRBJ1-5; weak D call: TRBD1 (6 bases). Germline values: CDR1 LNHDA, CDR2 SQIVND (reference sequence). Trimming removed 6 bases from V and 7 bases from J, with 22 bases in between. The CDR3 covers 16 residues. This chain's CDR3 is CASRLGEQGRVQPQHF. CDR3 nucleotide sequence: TGTGCCAGTAGGCTAGGGGAACAGGGTCGGGTACAGCCCCAGCATTTT.

The V call is TRBV27, the J call TRBJ2-7; either TRBD1 or TRBD2 may supply D (5 bases each). The CDR3 consists of 14 residues. Trimming shortened V by 2 bases and J by 5 bases, and 13 bases separated the two germline ends. The germline gives CDR1 MNHEY, CDR2 SMNVEV (reference sequence). DNA of the CDR3: TGTGCCAGCAGTTTAAAGGCCCGAGGGGACGAGCAGTACTTC. Translation gives CASSLKARGDEQYF.

The chain has TRBV5-1 and TRBJ2-5; 12 bases are shared with TRBD2. Germline trimming cut 4 bases from V and 2 bases from J; bases unmatched to any gene: 6. Germline CDR1 is SGHRS and CDR2 is YFSETQ. This CDR3 comprises 16 residues. CDR3 residues: CASSRTSGVNQETQYF. The CDR3 DNA sequence: TGCGCCAGCAGCCGGACTAGCGGGGTAAATCAAGAGACCCAGTACTTC.

The chain has TRBV5-1 and TRBJ1-3; no firm D call. The germline V and J ends were trimmed by 3 bases and 0 bases, with 10 bases remaining between them. The germline CDR1 and CDR2 sequences are SGHRS and YFSETQ. The length of the CDR3 is 15 residues. The CDR3 nucleotides are TGCGCCAGCAGCTCCGAAAGTGCCTCTGGAAACACCATATATTTT. This sequence encodes CASSSESASGNTIYF. Based on the CDR3 plus reference TRBV5-1 and TRBJ1-3, the full variable domain is KAGVTQTPRYLIKTRGQQVTLSCSPISGHRSVSWYQQTPGQGLQFLFEYFSETQRNKGNFPGRFSGRQFSNSRSEMNVSTLELGDSALYLCASSSESASGNTIYFGEGSWLTVV.

The J gene is TRBJ2-7, the V gene TRBV7-2; D tentatively fits TRBD1 or TRBD2 (6 bases each). V was shortened by 5 bases and J by 2 bases, with 13 bases between the two germline ends. Germline CDR1 reads SGHTA; CDR2 reads FQGNSA. This CDR3 has 14 amino acids. The CDR3 reads CASSLNGGPYEQYF. In nucleotides, the CDR3 is TGTGCCAGCAGCCTCAACGGGGGCCCCTACGAGCAGTACTTC.

The chain has TRBV18 and TRBJ1-1; 7 bases map to TRBD1. J gave up 1 base and V 6 bases, and 2 bases lay outside the gene matches. The CDR3 has 13 amino acids. Germline V gene sequence: CDR1 KGHSH, CDR2 LQKENI. The CDR3 DNA reads as TGTGCCAGCTCCCGGGACAGGAACACTGAAGCTTTCTTT. Its protein product is CASSRDRNTEAFF.